Listed here are 31 T cell receptor beta chains from one sample, sequenced in a study of cytomegalovirus exposure and HLA in healthy donors. Primers: 60 Vbeta forward and 13 Jbeta reverse. The assay was immunoSEQ multiplex PCR, and TCRdb's table has in-frame clones only and misses some. The repertoire holds 180,000 or so clones, 70% to 90% seen once, with about 9.3% in the top ten. The sequenced sample was PBMCs. The receptor set was obtained from a young man in good health and CMV-seropositive.

The rearrangement joins TRBV25-1 to TRBJ1-6, with D perhaps matching TRBD1 (6 bases). Germline V lookup: CDR1 MGHDK, CDR2 SYGVNS. The length of the CDR3 is 13 residues. V was pared by 10 bases and J by 6 bases, with 13 bases between. CDR3 sequence (DNA): TGTGCCACCCAAACAGGGTTTAATTCACCCCTCCACTTT. Amino acids: CATQTGFNSPLHF.

Written as DNA, the CDR3 is TGTGCCAGCAGCGTAAACAGGGGGCAGAATGAAAAACTGTTTTTT. Protein sequence: CASSVNRGQNEKLFF. The V call is TRBV7-2, the J call TRBJ1-4, with 9 bases aligning to TRBD1. Germline CDR1 reads SGHTA; CDR2 reads FQGNSA. The CDR3 covers 15 residues. Unmatched junction bases numbered 6, after V lost 5 bases and J lost 5 bases.

The rearrangement uses TRBV7-2 and TRBJ1-5; D is unclear. This CDR3 has 13 residues. V shed 5 bases and J shed 5 bases, with 10 bases lying between them. From germline, CDR1 is SGHTA and CDR2 FQGNSA. CDR3 sequence reads: CASSTKLYQPQHF. CDR3 DNA: TGTGCCAGCAGCACCAAACTCTATCAGCCCCAGCATTTT.

This clone was detected only once. The V gene is TRBV5-1, the J gene TRBJ1-2; 12 positions agree with TRBD1. Per the germline V gene, CDR1 is SGHRS and CDR2 is YFSETQ. CDR3 length equals 12 residues. The V gene end was trimmed by 5 bases and the J gene end by 11 bases; junction bases not matched to a gene: 4. The CDR3 DNA is TGCGCCAGCAGACGGGACAGGGGGCCTTACACCTTC. Amino acid sequence: CASRRDRGPYTF.

This clone has just a few counts. This chain connects TRBV19 to TRBJ1-2; a possible D gene is TRBD1 (5 bases). The germline gives CDR1 LNHDA, CDR2 SQIVND (reference sequence). Trimming took 3 bases from V and 2 from J, leaving 7 bases between them. CDR3 length equals 13 residues. CDR3 in amino acids: CASSIDSNYGYTF. CDR3 nucleotides: TGTGCCAGTAGTATTGACAGCAACTATGGCTACACCTTC.

This rearrangement joins TRBV9 to TRBJ2-3; 11 positions match TRBD2. The germline gives CDR1 SGDLS, CDR2 YYNGEE. This CDR3 spans 18 amino acids. Trimming took 0 bases from V and 5 from J; bases not matched to a gene: 11. Here the CDR3 DNA reads TGTGCCAGCAGCGTAGGGCTAGCGGGGGGTTCCTTCCTAGATACGCAGTATTTT. It encodes CASSVGLAGGSFLDTQYF.

This clone was recorded once. V is TRBV12-5 and J is TRBJ2-5, with 9 bases that match TRBD1. Unmatched junction bases numbered 2, after V lost 2 bases and J lost 1 base. The CDR3 contains 15 residues. Germline CDR1 reads LGHNT; CDR2 reads FRNRAP. CDR3: CASGLTDRGQETQYF. Here the CDR3 DNA reads TGTGCTAGTGGTTTGACGGACAGGGGCCAAGAGACCCAGTACTTC.

This chain joins TRBV5-4 and TRBJ2-7; 11 bases map to TRBD1. Germline V lookup: CDR1 SGHNT, CDR2 YYREEE (reference sequence). The CDR3 runs to 14 residues. The junction had 6 bases not matched to a gene; V was cut back by 7 bases and J by 3 bases. The CDR3 loop reads CASGPGTGGYEQYF. The CDR3, as DNA: TGTGCCAGCGGCCCCGGGACAGGGGGCTACGAGCAGTACTTC.

The rearrangement uses TRBV29-1 and TRBJ2-1, with 7 bases matching TRBD1. V shed 4 bases and J 13 bases; nucleotides not matched to a gene: 10. CDR3 size: 12 residues. CDR1 SQVTM and CDR2 ANQGSEA come from the germline V gene. CDR3 loop: CSVGPRQGTQFF. The CDR3 nucleotides read TGCAGCGTTGGCCCACGACAGGGTACCCAGTTCTTC.

The chain employs TRBV18 and TRBJ1-2, with D perhaps matching TRBD1 (5 bases). Germline values: CDR1 KGHSH, CDR2 LQKENI. With 3 bases removed from V and 8 bases from J, the gap between germline ends came to 16 bases. This CDR3 comprises 14 residues. CDR3 loop: CASSPIAGLKGYTF. CDR3 nucleotides: TGTGCCAGCTCACCTATCGCAGGGTTGAAAGGCTACACCTTC.

In its sample, this clone was seen once. The V call is TRBV21-1, the J call TRBJ2-1; no check of the table's D call, TRBD1, against the DNA was made. TRBV21-1 is a documented pseudogene. This CDR3 has 17 residues. This CDR3 reads CASSSKQGRNSYNEQFF. CDR3 nucleotide sequence: TGTGCCAGCAGCAGTAAACAGGGGCGGAACTCCTACAATGAGCAGTTCTTC.

The genes are TRBV6-5 and TRBJ1-6; 8 nucleotides agree with TRBD1. The CDR3 consists of 15 residues. V lost 6 bases and J lost 7; bases outside the gene matches: 8. Germline V gene sequence: CDR1 MNHEY, CDR2 SVGAGI. CDR3 in amino acids: CASRQDRGGNSPLHF. The CDR3 DNA is TGTGCCAGCAGGCAAGACAGGGGAGGGAATTCACCCCTCCACTTT.

As concerns this clone: The germline gene is not matched at one end of the junction; a read error may be the cause. The chain carries TRBV7-9 and TRBJ1-1; a weak D match, TRBD1 (5 bases). Germline V gene lookup returns CDR1 SEHNR and CDR2 FQNEAQ (reference sequence). The length of the CDR3 is 14 residues. This chain's CDR3 is CAGRSPGGGGEAFF. The CDR3 region has the DNA TGTGCCGGCAGATCTCCTGGGGGGGGTGGTGAAGCTTTCTTT.

The rearrangement links TRBV7-8 to TRBJ2-1; 10 positions match TRBD2. Germline trimming cut 2 bases from V and 5 bases from J; bases unmatched to any gene: 6. The germline CDR1 and CDR2 sequences are SGHVS and FQNEAQ. The CDR3 is 16 residues long. The CDR3 sequence is CASSLLLAGRNNEQFF. CDR3 nucleotides: TGTGCCAGCAGCTTACTACTAGCGGGGCGTAACAATGAGCAGTTCTTC.

The rearrangement joins TRBV7-9 to TRBJ2-1; D remains unclear. The CDR3 runs 15 residues. Per germline, CDR1 SEHNR and CDR2 FQNEAQ (reference sequence). V was trimmed by 1 base and J by 0 bases, leaving 7 bases between them. DNA of the CDR3: TGTGCCAGCAGCTTAGGCTACAGCTCCTACAATGAGCAGTTCTTC. It translates to CASSLGYSSYNEQFF.

This clone was observed a handful of times. This chain joins TRBV6-6 and TRBJ1-4, with TRBD1 as a possible D gene (5 bases). V dropped 4 bases and J dropped 3 bases, with 9 bases sitting between them. The CDR3 contains 14 residues. Per germline, CDR1 MNHNY and CDR2 SVGAGI (reference sequence). In DNA form, the CDR3 reads TGTGCCAGCAGTTTCCAGGGCGCTAATGAAAAACTGTTTTTT. The encoded protein is CASSFQGANEKLFF.

This chain connects TRBV10-3 to TRBJ2-7; 8 nucleotides line up with TRBD2. Trimming at V came to 6 bases and at J to 2 bases, leaving 6 bases not matched to a gene. From germline, CDR1 is ENHRY and CDR2 SYGVKD. CDR3 size: 14 residues. As DNA, the CDR3 is TGTGCCATCAGGAATAGCGGGGAGCCCTACGAGCAGTACTTC. It yields the protein CAIRNSGEPYEQYF.

This clone was observed once. The rearrangement uses TRBV4-1 and TRBJ1-6; TRBD1 agrees at 7 bases. V was clipped by 1 base and J by 7 bases; unmatched bases: 7. In germline, CDR1 is MGHRA, CDR2 YSYEKL. CDR3 length equals 16 residues. DNA for the CDR3: TGCGCCAGCAGCCAAGTACAGACAGGGTCAAATTCACCCCTCCACTTT. Residues: CASSQVQTGSNSPLHF.

This chain joins TRBV6-1 and TRBJ2-7; weak D call: TRBD1 (5 bases). V dropped 4 bases and J dropped 4 bases, with 14 bases sitting between them. Germline V gene data show CDR1 as MNHNS and CDR2 as SASEGT. This CDR3 comprises 14 residues. This chain's CDR3 is CASSGTGIWYEQYF. CDR3 nucleotides: TGTGCCAGCAGTGGAACAGGTATATGGTACGAGCAGTACTTC.

V is TRBV25-1 and J is TRBJ2-2, with 9 bases lining up with TRBD1. This CDR3 has 15 amino acids. The trim removed 3 bases at V and 5 bases at J, leaving 4 bases unmatched. The germline V gene has CDR1 MGHDK and CDR2 SYGVNS. This CDR3 reads CASSEDRGWTGELFF. The CDR3 coding sequence is TGTGCCAGCAGTGAGGACAGGGGATGGACCGGGGAGCTGTTTTTT.

The gene calls are TRBV27 and TRBJ1-5; D call uncertain. This CDR3 contains 12 residues. V lost 3 bases and J 4 bases, leaving 4 bases between the germline ends. Germline CDR1 reads MNHEY; CDR2 reads SMNVEV (reference sequence). The CDR3 reads CASSFPNQPQHF. In nucleotides, the CDR3 is TGTGCCAGCAGTTTCCCGAATCAGCCCCAGCATTTT.

The chain couples TRBV9 to TRBJ2-2; TRBD2 matches at 10 bases. Germline CDR1 SGDLS, CDR2 YYNGEE. The CDR3 runs 16 residues. J gave up 5 bases and V 6 bases, and 10 bases lay outside the gene matches. The CDR3 protein is CASTVGLAGVTGELFF. CDR3 sequence (DNA): TGTGCCAGCACCGTGGGGCTAGCGGGGGTTACCGGGGAGCTGTTTTTT.

About this clone: Other DNA sequences in this specimen translate into the identical CDR3. The CDR3 loop is CASRQGAGNTIYF. The CDR3 bases are TGTGCCAGTAGACAGGGGGCTGGAAACACCATATATTTT. The V gene is TRBV19, the J gene TRBJ1-3; TRBD1 agrees at 8 bases. This CDR3 region has 13 residues. Germline V gene data show CDR1 as LNHDA and CDR2 as SQIVND (reference sequence). V lost 6 bases, J lost 2 bases, and 0 bases stayed unmatched. Drawing the rest from reference TRBV19 and TRBJ1-3, the complete variable domain is DGGITQSPKYLFRKEGQNVTLSCEQNLNHDAMYWYRQDPGQGLRLIYYSQIVNDFQKGDIAEGYSVSREKKESFPLTVTSAQKNPTAFYLCASRQGAGNTIYFGEGSWLTVV.

The genes are TRBV6-5 and TRBJ1-3; D call uncertain. The CDR3 extends over 14 amino acids. The V end was cut by 5 bases, the J end by 2 bases, with 10 bases between. Looked up from germline, CDR1 is MNHEY and CDR2 is SVGAGI. CDR3 region: CASSRTNTGNTIYF. In DNA form, the CDR3 reads TGTGCCAGCAGTAGAACAAACACTGGAAACACCATATATTTT.

The CDR3 reads CASSLGSAIYF. The CDR3 DNA follows: TGTGCCAGCAGCTTGGGGTCAGCCATATATTTT. The gene calls are TRBV5-6 and TRBJ1-3; D is undetermined. CDR1 is SGHDT and CDR2 is YYEEEE in the germline V gene. CDR3 length equals 11 residues. V dropped 0 bases and J dropped 11 bases, with 6 bases sitting between them.

This rearrangement joins TRBV7-9 to TRBJ2-3; TRBD1 matches 7 bases. V lost 5 bases and J lost 0; bases outside the gene matches: 5. This CDR3 is 15 amino acids long. The V gene's germline CDR1 is SEHNR and CDR2 FQNEAQ (reference sequence). The CDR3 region is CASSLGQASTDTQYF. CDR3 nucleotides: TGTGCCAGCAGCCTCGGACAGGCTAGCACAGATACGCAGTATTTT. Looking up the rest from reference TRBV7-9 and TRBJ2-3 gives the full variable domain: DTGVSQNPRHKITKRGQNVTFRCDPISEHNRLYWYRQTLGQGPEFLTYFQNEAQLEKSRLLSDRFSAERPKGSFSTLEIQRTEQGDSAMYLCASSLGQASTDTQYFGPGTRLTVL.

This chain links TRBV4-1 with TRBJ2-3; TRBD1 aligns across 7 bases. The V segment lost 2 bases and the J segment 3 bases; nucleotides outside the gene matches: 8. This CDR3 comprises 16 residues. Germline loops: CDR1 MGHRA, CDR2 YSYEKL. The CDR3: CASSQSAMGQTDTQYF. As DNA, the CDR3 is TGCGCCAGCAGCCAAAGTGCGATGGGACAGACAGATACGCAGTATTTT.

The rearrangement uses TRBV7-6 and TRBJ1-1; no clear D gene. The CDR3 contains 14 residues. Germline-derived CDR1 and CDR2 are SGHVS and FNYEAQ. Trimming left V 5 bases short and J 4 bases short, with 14 bases between. The CDR3 here is CASSQGEESTEAFF. The CDR3 DNA reads TGTGCCAGCAGCCAAGGTGAGGAGAGCACTGAAGCTTTCTTT.

A remark on this clone: One junction end disagrees with the germline gene, perhaps due to a read error. The chain employs TRBV28 and TRBJ2-1, with a tentative D call TRBD1 (7 bases). The CDR3 is 12 residues long. Germline CDR1 and CDR2: MDHEN and SYDVKM. CDR3 region: CAEGQSINEQFF. CDR3 sequence (DNA): TGCGCGGAGGGACAGAGTATCAATGAGCAGTTCTTC.

In nucleotides, the CDR3 is TGTGCCAGCAGCTTAGCTGGGAGACAGCGGGGGCTGTTTTTT. Translation gives CASSLAGRQRGLFF. The chain combines TRBV7-6 with TRBJ2-2, with 7 bases identical to TRBD2. Trimming took 0 bases from V and 13 from J; bases not matched to a gene: 8. The CDR3 contains 14 residues. The germline V gene has CDR1 SGHVS and CDR2 FNYEAQ. The variable domain in full, with the rest retrieved from reference TRBV7-6 and TRBJ2-2, is GAGVSQSPRYKVTKRGQDVALRCDPISGHVSLYWYRQALGQGPEFLTYFNYEAQQDKSGLPNDRFSAERPEGSISTLTIQRTEQRDSAMYRCASSLAGRQRGLFFGEGSRLTVL.

The chain is built from TRBV5-6 and TRBJ2-5; TRBD2 aligns across 13 bases. TRBJ2-7 explains the end of the DNA better; the J call may be wrong. Germline CDR1 and CDR2: SGHDT and YYEEEE. The CDR3 extends over 16 amino acids. The CDR3 spells CASSLGLGLAGNEQYF. The CDR3, as DNA: TGTGCCAGCAGCTTGGGGCTGGGACTAGCGGGGAACGAGCAGTACTTC.